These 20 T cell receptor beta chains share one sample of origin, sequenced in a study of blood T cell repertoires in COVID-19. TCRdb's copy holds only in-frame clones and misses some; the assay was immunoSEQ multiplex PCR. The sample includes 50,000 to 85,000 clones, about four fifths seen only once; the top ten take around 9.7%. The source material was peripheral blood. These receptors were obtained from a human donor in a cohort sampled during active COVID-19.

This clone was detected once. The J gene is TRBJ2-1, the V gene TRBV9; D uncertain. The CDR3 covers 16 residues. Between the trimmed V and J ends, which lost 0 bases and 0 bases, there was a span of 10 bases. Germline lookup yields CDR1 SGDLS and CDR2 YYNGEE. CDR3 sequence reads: CASSVEARSSYNEQFF. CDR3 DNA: TGTGCCAGCAGCGTAGAAGCGCGAAGCTCCTACAATGAGCAGTTCTTC.

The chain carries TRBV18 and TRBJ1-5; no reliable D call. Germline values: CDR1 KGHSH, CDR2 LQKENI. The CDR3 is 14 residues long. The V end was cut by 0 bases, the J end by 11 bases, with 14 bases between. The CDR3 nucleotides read TGTGCCAGCTCACCACCAGGATCACGCGGGACCCAGCATTTT. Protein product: CASSPPGSRGTQHF.

CDR3 DNA sequence: TGTGCCAGCAGCTCTAATACAGGGGGCGCGGGACGGGACCAAGAGACCCAGTACTTC. Amino acid sequence: CASSSNTGGAGRDQETQYF. The chain joins TRBV28 to TRBJ2-5; TRBD1 matches 9 bases. The V segment lost 6 bases and the J segment 0 bases; nucleotides outside the gene matches: 17. CDR3 length: 19 residues. Germline CDR1 and CDR2: MDHEN and SYDVKM.

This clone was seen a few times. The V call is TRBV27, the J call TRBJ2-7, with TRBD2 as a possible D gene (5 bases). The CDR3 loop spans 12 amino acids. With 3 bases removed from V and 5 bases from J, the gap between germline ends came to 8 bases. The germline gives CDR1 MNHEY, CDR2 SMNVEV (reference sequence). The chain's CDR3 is CASSFLGDEQYF. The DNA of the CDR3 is TGTGCCAGCAGTTTCCTGGGAGACGAGCAGTACTTC.

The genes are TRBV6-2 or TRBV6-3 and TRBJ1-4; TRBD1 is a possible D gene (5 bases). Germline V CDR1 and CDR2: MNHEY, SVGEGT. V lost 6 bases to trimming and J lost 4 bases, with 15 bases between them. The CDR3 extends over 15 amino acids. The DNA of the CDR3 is TGTGCCAGCAGCTCCGGCCAGGGCGATAATGAAAAACTGTTTTTT. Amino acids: CASSSGQGDNEKLFF.

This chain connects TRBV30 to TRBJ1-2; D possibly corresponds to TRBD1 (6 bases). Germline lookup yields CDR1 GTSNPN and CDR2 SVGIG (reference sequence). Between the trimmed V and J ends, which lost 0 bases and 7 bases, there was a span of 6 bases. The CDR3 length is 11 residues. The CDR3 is CAWSVQGGYTF. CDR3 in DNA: TGTGCCTGGAGTGTACAGGGTGGCTACACCTTC.

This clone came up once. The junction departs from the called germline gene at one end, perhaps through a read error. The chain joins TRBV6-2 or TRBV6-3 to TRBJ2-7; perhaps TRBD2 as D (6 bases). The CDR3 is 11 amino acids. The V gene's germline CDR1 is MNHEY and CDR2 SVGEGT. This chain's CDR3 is CASGLDYPHFF. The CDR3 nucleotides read TGTGCCAGCGGTTTGGACTACCCGCATTTCTTC.

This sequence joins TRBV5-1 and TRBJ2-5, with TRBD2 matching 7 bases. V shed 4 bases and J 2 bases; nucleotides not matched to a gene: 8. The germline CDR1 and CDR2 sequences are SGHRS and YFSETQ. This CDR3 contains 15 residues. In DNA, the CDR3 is TGCGCCAGCAGCGCTCTTACTAGCGATCAAGAGACCCAGTACTTC. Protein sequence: CASSALTSDQETQYF.

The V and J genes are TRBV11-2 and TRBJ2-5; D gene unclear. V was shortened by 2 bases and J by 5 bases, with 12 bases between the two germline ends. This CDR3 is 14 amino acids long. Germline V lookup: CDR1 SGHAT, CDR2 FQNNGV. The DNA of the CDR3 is TGTGCCAGCAGCTTAAACCCCCCAGTGGAGACCCAGTACTTC. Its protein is CASSLNPPVETQYF.

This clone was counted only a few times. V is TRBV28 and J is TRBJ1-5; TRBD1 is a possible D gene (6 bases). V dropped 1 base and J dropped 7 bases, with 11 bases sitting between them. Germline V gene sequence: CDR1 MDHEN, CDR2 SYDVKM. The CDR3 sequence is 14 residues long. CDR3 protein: CASSLFGGRQPQHF. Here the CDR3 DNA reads TGTGCCAGCAGTTTATTCGGGGGGCGGCAGCCCCAGCATTTT. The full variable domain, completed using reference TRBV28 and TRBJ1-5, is DVKVTQSSRYLVKRTGEKVFLECVQDMDHENMFWYRQDPGLGLRLIYFSYDVKMKEKGDIPEGYSVSREKKERFSLILESASTNQTSMYLCASSLFGGRQPQHFGDGTRLSIL.

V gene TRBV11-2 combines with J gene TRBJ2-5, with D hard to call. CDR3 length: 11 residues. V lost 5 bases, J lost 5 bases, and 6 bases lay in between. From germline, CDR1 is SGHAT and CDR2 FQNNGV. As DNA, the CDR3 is TGTGCCAGCAGCGTCCGGGAGACCCAGTACTTC. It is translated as CASSVRETQYF.

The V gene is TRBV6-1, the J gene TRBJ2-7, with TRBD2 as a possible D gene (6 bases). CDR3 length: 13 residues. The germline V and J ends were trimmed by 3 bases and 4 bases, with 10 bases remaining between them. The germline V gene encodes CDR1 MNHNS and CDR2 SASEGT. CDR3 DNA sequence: TGTGCCAGCAGTGAGAGGAGGGGATACGAGCAGTACTTC. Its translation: CASSERRGYEQYF.

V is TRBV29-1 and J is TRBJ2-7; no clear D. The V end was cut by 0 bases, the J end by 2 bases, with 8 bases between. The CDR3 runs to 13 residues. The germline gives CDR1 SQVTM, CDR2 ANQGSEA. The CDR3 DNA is TGCAGCGTTGAAGATCCAGGAACCTACGAGCAGTACTTC. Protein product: CSVEDPGTYEQYF.

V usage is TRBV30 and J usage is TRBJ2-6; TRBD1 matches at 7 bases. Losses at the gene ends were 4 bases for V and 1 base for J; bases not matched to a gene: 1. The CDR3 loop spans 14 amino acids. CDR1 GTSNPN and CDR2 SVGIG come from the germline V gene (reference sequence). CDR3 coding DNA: TGTGCCTGGAACAGGGGTTCTGGGGCCAACGTCCTGACTTTC. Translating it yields CAWNRGSGANVLTF. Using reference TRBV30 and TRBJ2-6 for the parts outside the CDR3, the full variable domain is SQTIHQWPATLVQPVGSPLSLECTVEGTSNPNLYWYRQAAGRGLQLLFYSVGIGQISSEVPQNLSASRPQDRQFILSSKKLLLSDSGFYLCAWNRGSGANVLTFGAGSRLTVL.

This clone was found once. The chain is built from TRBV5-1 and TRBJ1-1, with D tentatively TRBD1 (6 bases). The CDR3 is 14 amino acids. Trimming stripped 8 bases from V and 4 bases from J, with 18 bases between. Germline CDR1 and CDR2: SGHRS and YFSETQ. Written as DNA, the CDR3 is TGCGCCAGTAAGACCATGGACAGTTTCACTGAAGCTTTCTTT. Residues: CASKTMDSFTEAFF.

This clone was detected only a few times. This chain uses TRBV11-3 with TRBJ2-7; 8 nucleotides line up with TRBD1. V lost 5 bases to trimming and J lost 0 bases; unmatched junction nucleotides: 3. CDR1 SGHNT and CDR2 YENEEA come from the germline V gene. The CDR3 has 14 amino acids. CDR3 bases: TGTGCCAGCAGCGTTGGACAGGGCTCCTACGAGCAGTACTTC. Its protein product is CASSVGQGSYEQYF. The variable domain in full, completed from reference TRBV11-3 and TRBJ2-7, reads EAGVVQSPRYKIIEKKQPVAFWCNPISGHNTLYWYLQNLGQGPELLIRYENEEAVDDSQLPKDRFSAERLKGVDSTLKIQPAELGDSAVYLCASSVGQGSYEQYFGPGTRLTVT.

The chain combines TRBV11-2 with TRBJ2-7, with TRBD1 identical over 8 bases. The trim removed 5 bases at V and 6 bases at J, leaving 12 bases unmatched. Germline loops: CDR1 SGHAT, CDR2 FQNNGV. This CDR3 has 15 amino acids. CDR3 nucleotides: TGTGCCAGCAGCATTAGGGGGCCAACAGGGGGCGAGCAGTACTTC. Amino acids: CASSIRGPTGGEQYF.

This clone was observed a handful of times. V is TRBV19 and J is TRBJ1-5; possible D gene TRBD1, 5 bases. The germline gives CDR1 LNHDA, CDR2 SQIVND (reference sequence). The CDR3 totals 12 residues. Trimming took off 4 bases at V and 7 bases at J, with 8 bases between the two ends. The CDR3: CASSTGGQPQHF. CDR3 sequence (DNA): TGTGCCAGTAGTACCGGGGGACAGCCCCAGCATTTT.

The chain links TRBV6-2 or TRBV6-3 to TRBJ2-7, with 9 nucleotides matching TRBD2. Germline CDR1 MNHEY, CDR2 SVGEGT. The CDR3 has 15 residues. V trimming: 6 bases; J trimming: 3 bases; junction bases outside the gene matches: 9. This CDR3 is CASSPPGLAVYEQYF. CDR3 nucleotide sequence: TGTGCCAGCAGCCCCCCGGGACTAGCAGTCTACGAGCAGTACTTC.

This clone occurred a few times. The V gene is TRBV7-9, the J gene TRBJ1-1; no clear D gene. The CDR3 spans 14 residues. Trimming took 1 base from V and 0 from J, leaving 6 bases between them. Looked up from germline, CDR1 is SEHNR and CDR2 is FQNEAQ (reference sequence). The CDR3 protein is CASSLGQMNTEAFF. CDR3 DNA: TGTGCCAGCAGCTTAGGGCAAATGAACACTGAAGCTTTCTTT.